Presented here are 25 T cell receptor beta chains from one specimen sequenced in a study of T and B cells in COVID-19 patients. TRB rearrangements were amplified by multiplex PCR with BIOMED2 TRB-A/B primers. TCRdb reprocessed the multiplex PCR reads via MiXCR and lists one record per CDR3 protein. The sample lists about 9,400 distinct CDR3 sequences; approximately 33% were seen once. Blood genomic DNA input for TRB amplification was roughly 250-500 ng. Sequenced input: blood. The receptors originated from a human donor who had recovered from COVID-19.

CDR3 sequence: CASSPRQGADTQYF. CDR3 DNA sequence: TGTGCCAGTAGTCCGAGACAGGGGGCAGATACGCAGTATTTT. The chain joins TRBV19 to TRBJ2-3; 9 bases are shared with TRBD1. The germline V gene encodes CDR1 LNHDA and CDR2 SQIVND (reference sequence). CDR3 size: 14 residues. The J segment lost 4 bases and the V segment lost 5 bases, leaving 4 bases of the junction unmatched. The full variable domain, rest sourced from reference TRBV19 and TRBJ2-3, is DGGITQSPKYLFRKEGQNVTLSCEQNLNHDAMYWYRQDPGQGLRLIYYSQIVNDFQKGDIAEGYSVSREKKESFPLTVTSAQKNPTAFYLCASSPRQGADTQYFGPGTRLTVL.

J is TRBJ1-5 and V is TRBV20-1, with 7 bases that match TRBD1. CDR1 is DFQATT and CDR2 is SNEGSKA in the germline V gene (reference sequence). The junction had 5 bases not matched to a gene; V was cut back by 2 bases and J by 7 bases. The CDR3 loop spans 13 amino acids. The CDR3 reads CSARTGVGQPQHF. The CDR3 DNA reads as TGCAGTGCTAGAACAGGGGTGGGACAGCCCCAGCATTTT.

The sample holds a few counts of this clonotype. The genes are TRBV6-6 and TRBJ2-7, with D hard to call. CDR3 length equals 11 residues. Deletions cut 5 bases from V and 6 bases from J, with 8 bases between. CDR1 MNHNY and CDR2 SVGAGI come from the germline V gene (reference sequence). For the CDR3, the DNA is TGTGCCAGCAGTCGACAAGGCGAGCAGTACTTC. This codes for CASSRQGEQYF.

This clonotype rates as medium-sized. J is TRBJ2-5 and V is TRBV19; 11 bases are shared with TRBD2. Unmatched junction bases numbered 13, after V lost 10 bases and J lost 3 bases. The germline V gene has CDR1 LNHDA and CDR2 SQIVND (reference sequence). CDR3 length: 16 residues. CDR3 DNA: TGTGCCACTAAGCGAACTAGCGGGGGAATGAAAGAGACCCAGTACTTC. Translating it yields CATKRTSGGMKETQYF.

The chain couples TRBV4-3 to TRBJ1-3; D call uncertain. CDR3 size: 18 residues. The germline gives CDR1 LGHNA, CDR2 YSLEER. V was clipped by 1 base and J by 0 bases, with 16 bases between them. Here the CDR3 reads CASSQGDLPPNSGNTIYF. In DNA form, the CDR3 reads TGCGCCAGCAGCCAAGGAGACCTTCCCCCAAACTCTGGAAACACCATATATTTT.

The chain has TRBV6-1 and TRBJ1-2; no definite D call. The CDR3 is 12 residues long. V was pared by 1 base and J by 4 bases, with 4 bases between. CDR1 and CDR2 (germline): MNHNS, SASEGT. CDR3 region: CASSEGPYGYTF. CDR3 DNA sequence: TGTGCCAGCAGTGAAGGGCCCTATGGCTACACCTTC.

This clonotype has just a few counts. The chain carries TRBV6-6 and TRBJ1-4; perhaps TRBD1 as D (5 bases). CDR1 and CDR2 from the germline V gene are MNHNY and SVGAGI (reference sequence). Trimming removed 6 bases from V and 5 bases from J, with 10 bases in between. The CDR3 is 13 amino acids. CDR3 nucleotide sequence: TGTGCCAGCAGGGGGCTCCTCAATGAAAAACTGTTTTTT. This gives the protein CASRGLLNEKLFF.

J is TRBJ1-3 and V is TRBV14; D not resolved. This CDR3 contains 12 residues. V lost 3 bases, J lost 7 bases, and 7 bases lay in between. In germline, CDR1 is SGHDN, CDR2 FVKESK. The CDR3 loop reads CASSQIWNTIYF. The CDR3 coding sequence is TGTGCCAGCAGCCAGATCTGGAACACCATATATTTT.

By its share, this clonotype is medium-sized (0.01 to 0.1%). In nucleotides, the CDR3 is TGTGCCAGCAGCTTTTCGGGACTGCAGTTCTTC. Translating gives CASSFSGLQFF. This chain uses TRBV5-4 with TRBJ2-1, with D possibly matching TRBD2 (6 bases). Trimming took 2 bases from V and 12 from J, leaving 9 bases between them. There are 11 residues in the CDR3. The V gene's germline CDR1 is SGHNT and CDR2 YYREEE (reference sequence).

There are a few counts of this clonotype. This sequence joins TRBV6-2 or TRBV6-3 and TRBJ2-7, with TRBD2 as a possible D gene (5 bases). The ends were cut back, 8 bases at V and 1 base at J, with 15 bases in the middle. CDR1 is MNHEY and CDR2 is SVGEGT in the germline V gene. The CDR3 extends over 14 amino acids. CDR3 residues: CASGWRTESYEQYF. DNA for the CDR3: TGTGCCAGCGGATGGAGGACGGAATCCTACGAGCAGTACTTC.

The chain combines TRBV5-6 with TRBJ1-6, with 10 bases matching TRBD1. V dropped 2 bases and J dropped 7; count of bases not matched to a gene: 12. Per the germline V gene, CDR1 is SGHDT and CDR2 is YYEEEE. The CDR3 extends over 18 amino acids. CDR3 protein: CASSFDRGRTGANSPLHF. The CDR3 DNA follows: TGTGCCAGCAGCTTTGACAGGGGGCGGACGGGTGCGAATTCACCCCTCCACTTT.

In this sample, this clonotype turned up a few times. V and J are TRBV15 and TRBJ1-2, with D unresolved. This CDR3 spans 14 amino acids. Looked up from germline, CDR1 is LNHNV and CDR2 is YYDKDF (reference sequence). Trimming took off 5 bases at V and 6 bases at J, with 16 bases between the two ends. CDR3 protein: CATSHDKGPDGYTF. The CDR3, as DNA: TGTGCCACCAGCCACGATAAGGGTCCGGATGGCTACACCTTC.

This clonotype has just a few counts. The chain uses TRBV6-1 and TRBJ2-5, with 7 bases that match TRBD1. After removal of 6 bases from V and 1 base from J, the junction contained 5 bases not matched to a gene. The CDR3 loop spans 14 amino acids. Germline-derived CDR1 and CDR2 are MNHNS and SASEGT. Here the CDR3 DNA reads TGTGCCAGCAGGCCGGGACAGCTCCAAGAGACCCAGTACTTC. Translation gives CASRPGQLQETQYF.

This clonotype was counted a few times. This chain connects TRBV18 to TRBJ1-6, with a tentative D call TRBD1 (6 bases). Trimming removed 1 base at V and 4 bases at J, with 14 bases between. This CDR3 comprises 17 residues. The germline V gene has CDR1 KGHSH and CDR2 LQKENI. The CDR3 DNA is TGTGCCAGCTCACCACGCCGACAGGCGATATATAATTCACCCCTCCACTTT. Protein: CASSPRRQAIYNSPLHF.

This chain links TRBV6-2 or TRBV6-3 with TRBJ2-7, with 11 bases identical to TRBD1. CDR1 is MNHEY and CDR2 is SVGEGT in the germline V gene. The CDR3 has 13 amino acids. V shed 5 bases and J 7 bases; nucleotides not matched to a gene: 4. DNA of the CDR3: TGTGCCAGCAGTGGGGACAGGGGGTATGAGCAGTACTTC. This encodes CASSGDRGYEQYF.

The rearrangement links TRBV6-5 to TRBJ2-7; TRBD1 aligns across 12 bases. V was clipped by 6 bases and J by 4 bases; unmatched bases: 10. Germline V gene sequence: CDR1 MNHEY, CDR2 SVGAGI. The CDR3 loop spans 16 amino acids. The CDR3 DNA reads TGTGCCAGCAGCCGCCCCGGGGACAGGGGGCGTTACGAGCAGTACTTC. It encodes CASSRPGDRGRYEQYF.

In this sample, this clonotype turned up once. The conserved final phenylalanine or tryptophan is absent from the CDR3, which likely points to a read error. The rearrangement links TRBV19 to TRBJ1-1, with a weak D call TRBD1 (6 bases). This CDR3 has 14 residues. The germline V and J ends were trimmed by 6 bases and 0 bases, with 11 bases remaining between them. Per the germline V gene, CDR1 is LNHDA and CDR2 is SQIVND (reference sequence). CDR3 DNA sequence: TGTGCCAGTAGACAGGGAGGGGTGAACACTGAAGCTTTCTTA. The encoded protein is CASRQGGVNTEAFL.

A note on this clonotype: Given a much more abundant clone one base away, this may be a read error. The genes are TRBV6-5 and TRBJ2-7, with 10 bases lining up with TRBD1. CDR3 size: 14 residues. Germline-derived CDR1 and CDR2 are MNHEY and SVGAGI. Trimming took 8 bases from V and 3 from J; bases not matched to a gene: 7. CDR3 nucleotides: TGTGCCAGCGGTGAATGGACAGGGGGCTACGAGCAGTACTTC. Translating it yields CASGEWTGGYEQYF.

The chain joins TRBV20-1 to TRBJ1-2; D may be TRBD1 (6 bases). Per the germline V gene, CDR1 is DFQATT and CDR2 is SNEGSKA (reference sequence). V lost 6 bases to trimming and J lost 8 bases, with 19 bases between them. The CDR3 sequence is 13 residues long. CDR3 sequence (DNA): TGCAGTGCCCTGCACAGGGAGGTGCTAGGCTACACCTTC. Amino acid sequence: CSALHREVLGYTF.

V is TRBV12-3 or TRBV12-4 and J is TRBJ2-5; either TRBD1 or TRBD2 may fit D (5 bases each). V was clipped by 5 bases and J by 5 bases, with 24 bases between them. The CDR3 spans 17 residues. The CDR3 DNA reads as TGTGCCAGCAGTGGTGTCCCGGGACGAGGTTTCAAGGAGACCCAGTACTTC. Translation gives CASSGVPGRGFKETQYF.

J is TRBJ2-2 and V is TRBV19; maybe TRBD1 (6 bases). The length of the CDR3 is 14 residues. V was clipped by 7 bases and J by 4 bases, with 13 bases between them. Germline V gives CDR1 LNHDA, CDR2 SQIVND (reference sequence). This CDR3 is CASTAGQSTGELFF. CDR3 DNA sequence: TGTGCCAGTACGGCAGGACAGAGCACCGGGGAGCTGTTTTTT.

This clonotype is medium-sized within its sample. The chain combines TRBV19 with TRBJ2-2; TRBD1 might be the D (5 bases). Germline V gene sequence: CDR1 LNHDA, CDR2 SQIVND (reference sequence). The CDR3 contains 15 residues. The ends were cut back, 2 bases at V and 2 bases at J, with 9 bases in the middle. The CDR3 loop reads CASSIRGQNTGELFF. CDR3 bases: TGTGCCAGTAGTATACGTGGACAAAACACCGGGGAGCTGTTTTTT. Variable domain in full (rest from reference TRBV19 and TRBJ2-2): DGGITQSPKYLFRKEGQNVTLSCEQNLNHDAMYWYRQDPGQGLRLIYYSQIVNDFQKGDIAEGYSVSREKKESFPLTVTSAQKNPTAFYLCASSIRGQNTGELFFGEGSRLTVL.

This sequence joins TRBV24-1 and TRBJ2-2, with 9 bases matching TRBD1. V lost 2 bases, J lost 5 bases, and 5 bases stayed unmatched. The CDR3 loop spans 16 amino acids. CDR1 KGHDR and CDR2 SFDVKD come from the germline V gene. CDR3 nucleotides: TGTGCCACCAGTGATTCCGGGACAGGGTCGACCGGGGAGCTGTTTTTT. Protein product: CATSDSGTGSTGELFF.

By share, this clonotype counts as medium-sized (0.01 to 0.1%). The rearrangement uses TRBV6-4 and TRBJ2-1; D gene unclear. Germline-derived CDR1 and CDR2 are MRHNA and SNTAGT. This CDR3 comprises 13 residues. V was clipped by 4 bases and J by 4 bases, with 8 bases between them. The CDR3 protein is CASSATIYNEQFF. The DNA of the CDR3 is TGTGCCAGCAGTGCCACTATTTACAATGAGCAGTTCTTC.

Sample share makes this clonotype medium-sized (0.01 to 0.1%). The V call is TRBV19, the J call TRBJ1-2; no firm D call. Germline loops: CDR1 LNHDA, CDR2 SQIVND (reference sequence). The CDR3 consists of 15 residues. V was shortened by 4 bases and J by 4 bases, with 16 bases between the two germline ends. CDR3 sequence (DNA): TGTGCCAGTAGTACCACGCAGAGTAGACTCTATGGCTACACCTTC. Amino acid sequence: CASSTTQSRLYGYTF.